This T cell receptor beta chain originates from a study of beta chain features in type 1 diabetes. In the study overall: There were around 100,000,000 sorted cells examined across all samples.

Concerning this clone: Antigen specificity is unknown.

Whole-study results and caveats: HLA influence on TCRB rearrangement stayed unresolved here. Researchers reported that naive, central memory and Treg TCRB repertoires appeared more similar in patients than in healthy donors.

The whole isolated RNA underwent reverse transcription, so sequencing captured expressed TCRB transcripts. Data came from immunoSEQ multiplex PCR; TCRdb stores just in-frame clones and leaves some out. The sample contains 130,000 or so clones, around a tenth of which appear only once. Sequencing was done on a sample of central memory CD4+ T cells from blood. The sequence came from a woman between 35 and 50 years old in good health.

CDR3 amino acids: CASSQADRANTEAFF. The CDR3, as DNA: TGCGCCAGCAGCCAAGCGGACAGGGCGAACACTGAAGCTTTCTTT. The chain is built from TRBV4-1 and TRBJ1-1, with 8 bases lining up with TRBD1. Germline-derived CDR1 and CDR2 are MGHRA and YSYEKL. The CDR3 is 15 residues long. V gave up 1 base and J gave up 1 base; unmatched junction bases: 2.